This is a list of T cell receptor beta chains from one sample in a study of blood T cell repertoires in COVID-19. Clones were read by immunoSEQ multiplex PCR, and TCRdb kept only the in-frame ones, dropping some. The data show tens of thousands of clones, roughly three quarters seen once. The sample taken for sequencing was peripheral blood. The receptors here all came from a human donor in a cohort sampled during active COVID-19. CDR3s include the opening cysteine and the closing phenylalanine or tryptophan. D genes are given only for firm matches. Not all rows give a size; the values are once, few, many and, for expanded clones, a class.

TRBD1	TRBV4-3	medium-sized	TRBJ2-1	TGCGCCAGCAGCCACAGGACAGGGCGGGAGCAGTTCTTC	CASSHRTGREQFF
TRBD1	TRBV6-5	NA	TRBJ1-2	TGTGCCAGCAGTTACTCCGGACAGGGGGTTTTCTATGGCTACACCTTC	CASSYSGQGVFYGYTF
TRBD1	TRBV6-5	NA	TRBJ2-7	TGTGCCAGCAGTCGACGGGACAGGAGAGAGCAGTACTTC	CASSRRDRREQYF
TRBD1	TRBV28	once	TRBJ2-7	TGTGCCAGCAGTTTACGCATCCCTCGGGACAGGGCCTACGAGCAGTACTTC	CASSLRIPRDRAYEQYF
NA	TRBV19	NA	TRBJ2-3	TGTGCCAGTAGTATGTCAGGTCGAGGCACAGATACGCAGTATTTT	CASSMSGRGTDTQYF
TRBD1	TRBV5-1	many	TRBJ2-7	TGCGCCAGCAGCCCGGGACAGCCTCCCTACGAGCAGTACTTC	CASSPGQPPYEQYF
NA	TRBV19	NA	TRBJ2-3	TGTGCCAGTTCGGCCGGGACAGATACGCAGTATTTT	CASSAGTDTQYF
NA	TRBV3-1/TRBV3-2	many	TRBJ1-1	TGTGCCAGCAGCCCGAGAGTGGGACTCTGGAACACTGAAGCTTTCTTT	CASSPRVGLWNTEAFF
NA	TRBV7-3	NA	TRBJ2-5	TGTGCCAGCAGCCGGAAAGGAGGAGAGACCCAGTACTTC	CASSRKGGETQYF
TRBD1	TRBV25-1	NA	TRBJ2-2	TGTGCCAGCGCCCAAGGACAGGGGTCGTATCGGGAGCTGTTTTTT	CASAQGQGSYRELFF
NA	TRBV18	NA	TRBJ2-7	TGTGCCAGCTCACCAGGAGGCAGCGCCTACGAGCAGTACTTC	CASSPGGSAYEQYF
TRBD1	TRBV4-3	many	TRBJ2-7	TGCGCCAGCAGCCAAGGATTGAGGGCAGGGGGCTCCTACGAGCAGTACTTC	CASSQGLRAGGSYEQYF
NA	TRBV9	NA	TRBJ2-2	TGTGCCAGCAGCGCAAACACCGGGGAGCTGTTTTTT	CASSANTGELFF
TRBD1	TRBV18	NA	TRBJ1-2	TGTGCCAGCTCACGCTCGGACAGGGGTTATGGCTACACCTTC	CASSRSDRGYGYTF
TRBD2	TRBV6-4	NA	TRBJ2-1	TGTGCCACCCGGGGACTAGCGGGAGCGGAAGAGCAGTTCTTC	CATRGLAGAEEQFF
NA	TRBV7-9	NA	TRBJ1-2	TGTGCCAGCAGCGCCCTAACGTCCGCGAACTATGGCTACACCTTC	CASSALTSANYGYTF
TRBD1	TRBV19	NA	TRBJ1-2	TGTGCCAGTTATCCAAGAGGGGCAGGGGGTTCCTATGGCTACACCTTC	CASYPRGAGGSYGYTF
NA	TRBV5-1	NA	TRBJ1-5	TGCGCCAGCAGCTTGGATGGTAGGGGAACCCAGCCCCAGCATTTT	CASSLDGRGTQPQHF
TRBD1	TRBV18	NA	TRBJ1-2	TGTGCCAGCTCACCAAGTCTTCGGACAGGGGCTCGCAACTATGGCTACACCTTC	CASSPSLRTGARNYGYTF
TRBD1	TRBV18	NA	TRBJ1-2	TGTGCCAGCTCACCCGGGACAGCCTCTTATGGCTACACCTTC	CASSPGTASYGYTF
NA	TRBV3-1/TRBV3-2	NA	TRBJ1-1	TGTGCCAGCAGGGGGGGGGCTGAAGCTTTCTTT	CASRGGAEAFF
NA	TRBV5-1	NA	TRBJ1-4	TGCGCCAGCAGCGGGGGCACGTCGGAAAAACTGTTTTTT	CASSGGTSEKLFF
NA	TRBV7-2	NA	TRBJ1-2	TGTGCCAGCAGCTACCTAGGTGCAGGGGAGTATGGCTACACCTTC	CASSYLGAGEYGYTF
NA	TRBV6-5	NA	TRBJ1-5	TGTGCCAGCAGTTTGACTCATAGCAATCAGCCCCAGCATTTT	CASSLTHSNQPQHF
TRBD2	TRBV6-5	few	TRBJ2-7	TGTGCCAGCAGCCCCAGCGGGGGTGGTTACGAGCAGTACTTC	CASSPSGGGYEQYF
TRBD1	TRBV27	NA	TRBJ1-6	TGTGCCAGCAATCCTACAGGGGGCGCGGGATCACCCCTCCACTTT	CASNPTGGAGSPLHF
TRBD2	TRBV5-1	NA	TRBJ2-3	TGCGCCAGCAGCGAATGGACTAGCCGGGCCACAGATACGCAGTATTTT	CASSEWTSRATDTQYF
TRBD2	TRBV28	NA	TRBJ2-7	TGTGCCAGCAGTTTTGGGGGGGACCTCTACGAGCAGTACTTC	CASSFGGDLYEQYF
TRBD1	TRBV6-1	NA	TRBJ2-5	TGTGCCAGCAGTGAAGCAAACAGGGGGGTGACCCAGTACTTC	CASSEANRGVTQYF
NA	TRBV27	NA	TRBJ2-3	TGTGCCAGCAGTTTCAGTTCCAGCACAGATACGCAGTATTTT	CASSFSSSTDTQYF
NA	TRBV12-3/TRBV12-4	NA	TRBJ2-3	TGTGCCTCCTCAGGGGGGCGGGGAGATACGCAGTATTTT	CASSGGRGDTQYF
TRBD2	TRBV27	few	TRBJ2-1	TGTGCCAGCAGTTCTAGCGGGGGGTACAATGAGCAGTTCTTC	CASSSSGGYNEQFF
TRBD1	TRBV19	NA	TRBJ1-4	TGTGCCAGTAGTATGAAACAGGGGGCGAGGGAACCACTGTGTTTT	CASSMKQGAREPLCF
NA	TRBV2	once	TRBJ1-1	TGTGCCACCTCGCTAGCTTTACTGAACACTGAAGCTTTCTTT	CATSLALLNTEAFF
TRBD2	TRBV11-3	few	TRBJ2-3	TGTGCCAGCAGTTCGGGGACTAGCGCCTACACAGATACGCAGTATTTT	CASSSGTSAYTDTQYF
NA	TRBV21-1	NA	TRBJ2-1	TGTGCCAGCAGCAAAGGGGAGATTAGGTACTCCTACAATGAGCAGTTCTTC	CASSKGEIRYSYNEQFF
NA	TRBV6-5	NA	TRBJ2-1	TGTGCCAGCAGTTACCGCGGACAGACCCAGTTCTTC	CASSYRGQTQFF
TRBD2	TRBV18	NA	TRBJ2-3	TGTGCCAGCTCACCAGGGCTAGCGGGAAGCACAGATACGCAGTATTTT	CASSPGLAGSTDTQYF
TRBD2	TRBV3-1/TRBV3-2	NA	TRBJ2-1	TGTGCCAGCAGCCGGACTAGCGGTAACAATGAGCAGTTCTTC	CASSRTSGNNEQFF
NA	TRBV3-1/TRBV3-2	NA	TRBJ1-1	TGTGCCAGCAGCCAAAGCGGGATAGGTGAAGCTTTCTTT	CASSQSGIGEAFF
TRBD1	TRBV30	NA	TRBJ1-2	TGTGCCTGGAGATACAGGGGGGGCTATGGCTACACCTTC	CAWRYRGGYGYTF
NA	TRBV30	NA	TRBJ1-5	TGTGCCTGGGACAGAGACAATCAGCCCCAGCATTTT	CAWDRDNQPQHF
TRBD2	TRBV5-6	few	TRBJ2-3	TGTGCCAGCAGCTTGGTGTCAGTCCGGCTAGCGGGGAACAAAGATACGCAGTATTTT	CASSLVSVRLAGNKDTQYF
TRBD2	TRBV7-2	once	TRBJ2-5	TGTGCCAGCAGCTTTAGCACTAGCGGGGGGAGAAAGACCCAGTACTTC	CASSFSTSGGRKTQYF
NA	TRBV4-1	NA	TRBJ1-1	TGCCCCAGCCGCCGCCGGGGGGCGCGGAACACTGAAGCTTTCTTT	CPSRRRGARNTEAFF
NA	TRBV18	once	TRBJ1-4	TGTGCCAGCTCAGTCCAGGCCGAATTACGGGAAAAACTGTTTTTT	CASSVQAELREKLFF
NA	TRBV19	NA	TRBJ2-2	TGTGCCAGTAGTATAGGCAGGGTGGACACCGGGGAGCTGTTTTTT	CASSIGRVDTGELFF
TRBD1	TRBV19	few	TRBJ1-5	TGTGCCAGTCGACAGGGGCGGTACCAGCCCCAGCATTTT	CASRQGRYQPQHF
NA	TRBV27	NA	TRBJ2-3	TGTGCCAGCAGTGGCCTAACCCTAGGCTCAGATACGCAGTATTTT	CASSGLTLGSDTQYF
NA	TRBV29-1	few	TRBJ2-1	TGCAGCGCCCGGTGGAGTTACAATGAGCAGTTCTTC	CSARWSYNEQFF
NA	TRBV5-1	NA	TRBJ2-5	TGCGCCAGCAGCTTGGCTGCAACGCGGGAGACCCAGTACTTC	CASSLAATRETQYF
NA	TRBV19	once	TRBJ1-5	TGTGCCAGTAGTATATCCCCGGGTAATCAGCCCCAGCATTTT	CASSISPGNQPQHF
TRBD1	TRBV5-6	few	TRBJ1-6	TGTGCCAGCAGCTTCGGGACAGCCAATTCACCCCTCCACTTT	CASSFGTANSPLHF
NA	TRBV5-1	NA	TRBJ2-2	TGCGCCAGCAGCTTCCCGTTACAGTCGGCCACCGGGGAGCTGTTTTTT	CASSFPLQSATGELFF
NA	TRBV29-1	few	TRBJ1-3	TGCAGCGTTGGGAGTGGAGGAAACACCATATATTTT	CSVGSGGNTIYF